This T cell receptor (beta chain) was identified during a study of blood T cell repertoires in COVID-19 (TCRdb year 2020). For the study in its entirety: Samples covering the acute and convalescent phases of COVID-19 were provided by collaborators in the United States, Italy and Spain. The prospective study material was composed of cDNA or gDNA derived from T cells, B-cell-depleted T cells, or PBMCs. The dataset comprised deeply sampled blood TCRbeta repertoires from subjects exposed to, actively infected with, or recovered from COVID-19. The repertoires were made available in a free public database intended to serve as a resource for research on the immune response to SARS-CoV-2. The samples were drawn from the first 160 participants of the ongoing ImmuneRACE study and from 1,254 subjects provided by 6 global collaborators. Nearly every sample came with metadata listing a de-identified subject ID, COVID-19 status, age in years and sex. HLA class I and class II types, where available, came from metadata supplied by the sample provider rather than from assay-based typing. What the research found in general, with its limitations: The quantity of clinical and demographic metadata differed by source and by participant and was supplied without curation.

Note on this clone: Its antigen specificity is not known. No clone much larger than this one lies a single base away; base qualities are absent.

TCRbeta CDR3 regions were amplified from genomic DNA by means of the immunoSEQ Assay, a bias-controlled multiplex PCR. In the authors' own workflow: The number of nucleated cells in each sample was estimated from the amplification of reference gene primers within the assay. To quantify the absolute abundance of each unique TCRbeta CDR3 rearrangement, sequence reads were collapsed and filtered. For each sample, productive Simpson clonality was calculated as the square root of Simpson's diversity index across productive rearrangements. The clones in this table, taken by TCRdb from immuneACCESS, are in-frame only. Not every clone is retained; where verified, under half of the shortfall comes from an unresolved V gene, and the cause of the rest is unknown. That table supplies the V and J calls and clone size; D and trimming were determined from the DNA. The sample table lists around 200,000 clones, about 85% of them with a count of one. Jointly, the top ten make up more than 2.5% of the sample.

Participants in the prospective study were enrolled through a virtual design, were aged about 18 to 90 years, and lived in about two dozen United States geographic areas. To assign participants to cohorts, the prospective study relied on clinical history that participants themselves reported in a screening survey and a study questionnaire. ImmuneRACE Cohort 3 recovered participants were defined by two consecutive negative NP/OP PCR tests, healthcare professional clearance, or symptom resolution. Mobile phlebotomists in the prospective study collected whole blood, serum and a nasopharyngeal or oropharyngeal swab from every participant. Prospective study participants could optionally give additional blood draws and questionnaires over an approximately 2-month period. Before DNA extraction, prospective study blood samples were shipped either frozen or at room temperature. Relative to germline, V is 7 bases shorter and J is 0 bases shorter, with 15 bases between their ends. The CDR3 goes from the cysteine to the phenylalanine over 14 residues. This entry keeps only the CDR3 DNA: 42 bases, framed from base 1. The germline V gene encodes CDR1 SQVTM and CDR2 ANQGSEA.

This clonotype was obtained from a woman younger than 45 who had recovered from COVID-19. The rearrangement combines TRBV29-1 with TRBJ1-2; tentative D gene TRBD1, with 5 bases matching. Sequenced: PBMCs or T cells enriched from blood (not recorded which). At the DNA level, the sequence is TGCAGCGGATATACAGGCCCTTCTAACTATGGCTACACCTTC. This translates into CSGYTGPSNYGYTF.